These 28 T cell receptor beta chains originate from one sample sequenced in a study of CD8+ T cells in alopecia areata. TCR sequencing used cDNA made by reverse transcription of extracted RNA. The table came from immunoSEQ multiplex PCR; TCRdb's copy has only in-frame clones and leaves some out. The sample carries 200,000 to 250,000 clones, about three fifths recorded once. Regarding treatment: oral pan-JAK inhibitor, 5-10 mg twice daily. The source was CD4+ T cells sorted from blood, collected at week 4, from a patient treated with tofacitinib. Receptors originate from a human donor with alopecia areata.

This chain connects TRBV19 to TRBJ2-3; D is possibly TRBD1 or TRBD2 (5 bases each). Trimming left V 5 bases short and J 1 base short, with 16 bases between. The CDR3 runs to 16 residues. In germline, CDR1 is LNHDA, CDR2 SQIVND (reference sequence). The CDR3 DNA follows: TGTGCCAGTAGTCAACCGGGACCCAGACGCACAGATACGCAGTATTTT. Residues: CASSQPGPRRTDTQYF.

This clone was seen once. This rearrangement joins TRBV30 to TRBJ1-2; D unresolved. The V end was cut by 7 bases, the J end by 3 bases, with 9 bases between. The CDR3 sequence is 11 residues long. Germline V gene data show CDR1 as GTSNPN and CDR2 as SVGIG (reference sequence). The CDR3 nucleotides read TGTGCCTCCCCTAGGGACTATGGCTACACCTTC. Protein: CASPRDYGYTF.

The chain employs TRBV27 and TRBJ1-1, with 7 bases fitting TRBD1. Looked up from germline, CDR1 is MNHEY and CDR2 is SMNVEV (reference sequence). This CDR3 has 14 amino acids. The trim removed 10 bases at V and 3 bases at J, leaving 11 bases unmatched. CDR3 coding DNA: TGTGCCACCGCCAAGGGGGCGCGGGACACTGAAGCTTTCTTT. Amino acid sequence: CATAKGARDTEAFF.

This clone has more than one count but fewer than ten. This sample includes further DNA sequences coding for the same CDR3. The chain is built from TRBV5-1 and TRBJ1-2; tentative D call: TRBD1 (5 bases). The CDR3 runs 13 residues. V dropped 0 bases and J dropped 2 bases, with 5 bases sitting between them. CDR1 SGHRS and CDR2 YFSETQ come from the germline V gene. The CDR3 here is CASSLEGNYGYTF. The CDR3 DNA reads TGCGCCAGCAGCTTGGAGGGGAACTATGGCTACACCTTC.

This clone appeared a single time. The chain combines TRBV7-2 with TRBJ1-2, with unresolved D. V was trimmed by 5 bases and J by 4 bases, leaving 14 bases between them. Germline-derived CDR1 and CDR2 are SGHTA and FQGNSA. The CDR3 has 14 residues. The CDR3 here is CASSPMGIGYGYTF. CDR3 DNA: TGTGCCAGCAGCCCTATGGGGATAGGCTATGGCTACACCTTC.

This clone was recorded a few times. The CDR3 spells CASNRQPMLEAFF. CDR3 bases: TGTGCCAGCAACCGACAACCGATGCTTGAAGCTTTCTTT. This sequence joins TRBV7-9 and TRBJ1-1, with D uncertain. Between the trimmed V and J ends, which lost 7 bases and 7 bases, there was a span of 16 bases. The CDR3 consists of 13 residues. Looked up from germline, CDR1 is SEHNR and CDR2 is FQNEAQ (reference sequence). The full variable domain, in which reference TRBV7-9 and TRBJ1-1 provide the parts outside the CDR3, is DTGVSQNPRHKITKRGQNVTFRCDPISEHNRLYWYRQTLGQGPEFLTYFQNEAQLEKSRLLSDRFSAERPKGSFSTLEIQRTEQGDSAMYLCASNRQPMLEAFFGQGTRLTVV.

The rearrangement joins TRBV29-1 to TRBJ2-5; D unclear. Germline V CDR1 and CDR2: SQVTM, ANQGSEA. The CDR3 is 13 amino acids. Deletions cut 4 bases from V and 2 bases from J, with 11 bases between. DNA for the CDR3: TGCAGCGTTGTGGGAAGACTGCAAGAGACCCAGTACTTC. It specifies CSVVGRLQETQYF.

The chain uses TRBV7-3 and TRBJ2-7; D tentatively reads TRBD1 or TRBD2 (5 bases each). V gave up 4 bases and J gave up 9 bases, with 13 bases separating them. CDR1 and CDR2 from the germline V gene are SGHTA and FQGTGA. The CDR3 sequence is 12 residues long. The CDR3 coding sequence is TGTGCCAGCAGCTCCTGGGGACCTCGGCAGTACTTC. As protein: CASSSWGPRQYF.

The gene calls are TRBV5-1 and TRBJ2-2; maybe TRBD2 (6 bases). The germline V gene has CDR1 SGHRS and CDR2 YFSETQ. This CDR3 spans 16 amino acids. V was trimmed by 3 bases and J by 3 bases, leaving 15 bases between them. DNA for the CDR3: TGCGCCAGCAGCTCGTCGGGGGAGACGGACACCGGGGAGCTGTTTTTT. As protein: CASSSSGETDTGELFF.

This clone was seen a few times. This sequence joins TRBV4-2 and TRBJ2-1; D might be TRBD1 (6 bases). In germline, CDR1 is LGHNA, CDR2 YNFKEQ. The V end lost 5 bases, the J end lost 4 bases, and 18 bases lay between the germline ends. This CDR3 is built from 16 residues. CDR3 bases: TGTGCCAGCAGCAGAGATCCTGGACAGCCTTACAATGAGCAGTTCTTC. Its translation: CASSRDPGQPYNEQFF.

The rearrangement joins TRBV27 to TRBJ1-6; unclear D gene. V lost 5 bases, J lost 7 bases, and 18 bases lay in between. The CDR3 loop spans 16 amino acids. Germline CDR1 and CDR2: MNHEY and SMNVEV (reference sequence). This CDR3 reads CASSLVGPPGNSPLHF. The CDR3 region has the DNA TGTGCCAGCAGTCTCGTCGGGCCCCCGGGGAATTCACCCCTCCACTTT.

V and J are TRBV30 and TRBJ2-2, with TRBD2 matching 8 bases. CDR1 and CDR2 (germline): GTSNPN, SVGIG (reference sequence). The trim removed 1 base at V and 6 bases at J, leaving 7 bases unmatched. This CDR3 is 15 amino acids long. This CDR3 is CAWSAPQRGSGELFF. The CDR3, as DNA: TGTGCCTGGAGTGCCCCCCAGCGGGGGTCCGGGGAGCTGTTTTTT.

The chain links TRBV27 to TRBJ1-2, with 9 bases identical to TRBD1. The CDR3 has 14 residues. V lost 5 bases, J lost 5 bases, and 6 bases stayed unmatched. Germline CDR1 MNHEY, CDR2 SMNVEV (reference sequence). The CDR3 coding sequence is TGTGCCAGCAGTCCGACACAGGGGGCTTATGGCTACACCTTC. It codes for CASSPTQGAYGYTF.

The CDR3, as DNA: TGTGCCTGGAGCGTGGGAGGGGGCAACGAGCAGTACTTC. This codes for CAWSVGGGNEQYF. The rearrangement links TRBV30 to TRBJ2-7; D may correspond to TRBD1 or TRBD2 (7 bases each). The V gene lost 3 bases and the J gene lost 5 bases, with 14 bases spanning the gap. Germline V lookup: CDR1 GTSNPN, CDR2 SVGIG (reference sequence). The CDR3 consists of 13 residues. The full variable domain, with the rest looked up from reference TRBV30 and TRBJ2-7, is SQTIHQWPATLVQPVGSPLSLECTVEGTSNPNLYWYRQAAGRGLQLLFYSVGIGQISSEVPQNLSASRPQDRQFILSSKKLLLSDSGFYLCAWSVGGGNEQYFGPGTRLTVT.

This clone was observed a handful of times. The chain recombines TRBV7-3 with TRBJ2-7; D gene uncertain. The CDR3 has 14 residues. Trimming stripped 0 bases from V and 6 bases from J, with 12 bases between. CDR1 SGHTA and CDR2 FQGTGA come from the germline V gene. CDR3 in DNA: TGTGCCAGCAGCTTAACCGGATTGAGAGTCGAGCAGTACTTC. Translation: CASSLTGLRVEQYF.

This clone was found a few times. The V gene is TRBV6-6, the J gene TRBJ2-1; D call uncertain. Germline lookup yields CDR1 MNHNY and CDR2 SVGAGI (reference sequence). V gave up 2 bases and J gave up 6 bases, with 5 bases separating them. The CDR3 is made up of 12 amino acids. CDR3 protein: CASSYVFNEQFF. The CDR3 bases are TGTGCCAGCAGTTACGTGTTCAATGAGCAGTTCTTC.

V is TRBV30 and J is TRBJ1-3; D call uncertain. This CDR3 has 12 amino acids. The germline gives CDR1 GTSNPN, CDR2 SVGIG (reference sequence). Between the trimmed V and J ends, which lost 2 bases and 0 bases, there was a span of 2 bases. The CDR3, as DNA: TGTGCCTGGAGTAGCTCTGGAAACACCATATATTTT. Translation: CAWSSSGNTIYF.

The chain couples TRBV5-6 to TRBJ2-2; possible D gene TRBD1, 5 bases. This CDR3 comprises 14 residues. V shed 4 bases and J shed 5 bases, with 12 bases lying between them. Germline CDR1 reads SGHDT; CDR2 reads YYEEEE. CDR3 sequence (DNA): TGTGCCAGCAGCCCGCAAGGGGTGACCGGGGAGCTGTTTTTT. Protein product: CASSPQGVTGELFF.

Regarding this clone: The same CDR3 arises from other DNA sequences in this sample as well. In DNA, the CDR3 is TGTGCCAGCTCTCCCGACTCGCAAGAGACCCAGTACTTC. Its translation: CASSPDSQETQYF. V gene TRBV18 combines with J gene TRBJ2-5; D not certain. Germline CDR1 is KGHSH and CDR2 is LQKENI. Trimming stripped 6 bases from V and 2 bases from J, with 10 bases between. This CDR3 has 13 amino acids.

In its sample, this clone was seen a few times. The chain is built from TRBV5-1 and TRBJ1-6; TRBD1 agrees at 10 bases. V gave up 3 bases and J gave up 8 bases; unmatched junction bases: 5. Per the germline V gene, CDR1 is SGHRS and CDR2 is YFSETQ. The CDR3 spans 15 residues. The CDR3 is CASSSRTGGYSPLHF. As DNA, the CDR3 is TGCGCCAGCAGCTCTCGGACAGGGGGTTATTCACCCCTCCACTTT.

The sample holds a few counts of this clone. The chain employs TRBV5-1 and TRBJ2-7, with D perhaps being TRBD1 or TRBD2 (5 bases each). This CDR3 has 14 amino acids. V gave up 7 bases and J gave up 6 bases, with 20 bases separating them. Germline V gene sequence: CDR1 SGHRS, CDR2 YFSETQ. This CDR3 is CASAADPGLPEQYF. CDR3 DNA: TGCGCCAGCGCCGCGGACCCGGGGCTACCCGAGCAGTACTTC.

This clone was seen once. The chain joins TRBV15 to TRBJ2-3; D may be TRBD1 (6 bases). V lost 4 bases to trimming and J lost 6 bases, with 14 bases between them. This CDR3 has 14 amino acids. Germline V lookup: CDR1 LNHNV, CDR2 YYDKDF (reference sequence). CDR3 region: CATSKGERGDTQYF. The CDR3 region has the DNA TGTGCCACCAGCAAGGGGGAAAGGGGGGATACGCAGTATTTT.

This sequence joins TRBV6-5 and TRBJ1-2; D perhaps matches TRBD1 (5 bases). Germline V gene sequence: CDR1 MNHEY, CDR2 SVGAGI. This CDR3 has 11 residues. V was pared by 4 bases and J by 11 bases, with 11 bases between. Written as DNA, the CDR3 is TGTGCCAGCAGTTCAGGCAGGGCTTACACCTTC. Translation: CASSSGRAYTF.

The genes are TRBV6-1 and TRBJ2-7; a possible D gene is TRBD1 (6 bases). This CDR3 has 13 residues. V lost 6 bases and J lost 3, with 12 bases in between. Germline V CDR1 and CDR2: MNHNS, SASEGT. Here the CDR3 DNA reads TGTGCCAGCAGGGACAGCGCCTACTACGAGCAGTACTTC. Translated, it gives CASRDSAYYEQYF.

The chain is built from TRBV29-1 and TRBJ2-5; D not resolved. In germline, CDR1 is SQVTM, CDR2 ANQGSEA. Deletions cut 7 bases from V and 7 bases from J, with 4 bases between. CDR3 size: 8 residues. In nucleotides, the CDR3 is TGCAGCGACGGGACCCAGTACTTC. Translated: CSDGTQYF.

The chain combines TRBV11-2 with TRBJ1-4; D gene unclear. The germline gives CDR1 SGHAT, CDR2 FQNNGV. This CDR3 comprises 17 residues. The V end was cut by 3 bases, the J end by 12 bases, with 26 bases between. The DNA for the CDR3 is TGTGCCAGCAGCTTTGGCGGCTCTGGACGGCAAACCAAGGAACTGTTTTTT. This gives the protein CASSFGGSGRQTKELFF.

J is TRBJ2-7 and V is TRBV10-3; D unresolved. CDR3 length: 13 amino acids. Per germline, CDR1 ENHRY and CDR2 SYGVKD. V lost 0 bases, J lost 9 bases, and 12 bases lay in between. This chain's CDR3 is CAISESFGTGQYF. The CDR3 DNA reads TGTGCCATCAGTGAGTCGTTTGGAACGGGGCAGTACTTC.

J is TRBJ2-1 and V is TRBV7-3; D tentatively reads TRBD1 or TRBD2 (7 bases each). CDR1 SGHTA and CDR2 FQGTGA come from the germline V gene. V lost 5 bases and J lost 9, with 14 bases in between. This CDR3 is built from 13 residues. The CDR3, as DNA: TGTGCCAGCAGCCCCAGGGGGGGGAGTGAGCAGTTCTTC. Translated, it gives CASSPRGGSEQFF.